These 12 T cell receptor beta chains were all obtained from the same sample, sequenced in a study of a mutant IDH1 vaccine in newly diagnosed glioma. TCRdb keeps only in-frame clones here, not all; method: immunoSEQ multiplex PCR. The table has around 31,000 clones, 90% seen once. The time point was: week 11, during vaccination. The study gave 300 ug of mutant IDH1 20-mer peptide per vaccine dose, with topical imiquimod. No antigen has been identified for these receptors. Specimen: PBMCs, collected from a glioma patient whose treatment included an IDH1 peptide vaccine. The receptors originated from a man younger than 35 with glioma.

This chain's CDR3 is CASSLASTNTGELFF. CDR3 DNA sequence: TGCGCCAGCAGCTTGGCCTCTACGAACACCGGGGAGCTGTTTTTT. V and J are TRBV5-1 and TRBJ2-2, with D unclear. The germline gives CDR1 SGHRS, CDR2 YFSETQ. CDR3 length: 15 amino acids. Trimming took off 0 bases at V and 0 bases at J, with 6 bases between the two ends.

This clone was observed a handful of times. This rearrangement joins TRBV4-2 to TRBJ1-1, with a weak D call TRBD1 (6 bases). Per the germline V gene, CDR1 is LGHNA and CDR2 is YNFKEQ. V lost 0 bases and J lost 1, with 21 bases in between. CDR3 length: 19 residues. CDR3 sequence (DNA): TGTGCCAGCAGCCAAGATGGACGTGGGGGGCTCGGGAGGAACACTGAAGCTTTCTTT. This codes for CASSQDGRGGLGRNTEAFF.

In this sample, this clone turned up once. The chain links TRBV4-3 to TRBJ2-5, with 16 bases fitting TRBD2. Germline values: CDR1 LGHNA, CDR2 YSLEER. This CDR3 is 17 amino acids long. The trim removed 0 bases at V and 7 bases at J, leaving 5 bases unmatched. CDR3 DNA: TGCGCCAGCAGCCAAGAAGGGACTAGCGGGAGGGTTGGGACCCAGTACTTC. Translation gives CASSQEGTSGRVGTQYF.

The chain couples TRBV6-5 to TRBJ1-3; D not resolved. Germline V gene lookup returns CDR1 MNHEY and CDR2 SVGAGI. The CDR3 runs 14 residues. V was trimmed by 2 bases and J by 1 base, leaving 6 bases between them. Here the CDR3 reads CASSYRQSGNTIYF. The CDR3 DNA follows: TGTGCCAGCAGTTACCGGCAATCTGGAAACACCATATATTTT.

V and J are TRBV4-1 and TRBJ2-3, with D perhaps TRBD1 or TRBD2 (5 bases each). Trimming removed 0 bases from V and 4 bases from J, with 5 bases in between. This CDR3 has 13 residues. Germline lookup yields CDR1 MGHRA and CDR2 YSYEKL. CDR3 sequence (DNA): TGCGCCAGCAGCCAAGAGGGGGCAGATACGCAGTATTTT. The encoded protein is CASSQEGADTQYF.

The rearrangement joins TRBV4-1 to TRBJ2-3, with no clear D. Germline CDR1 and CDR2: MGHRA and YSYEKL. This CDR3 has 15 amino acids. V lost 1 base to trimming and J lost 8 bases, with 16 bases between them. CDR3 sequence (DNA): TGCGCCAGCAGCCAAGGAGGTGGGAACGAGGCTACGCAGTATTTT. Protein product: CASSQGGGNEATQYF.

Comment on this clone: This sample includes further DNA sequences coding for the same CDR3. The chain employs TRBV5-6 and TRBJ1-2; possibly TRBD1 for D (5 bases). This CDR3 is 13 amino acids long. Germline V gene sequence: CDR1 SGHDT, CDR2 YYEEEE. V was clipped by 5 bases and J by 8 bases, with 16 bases between them. The CDR3, as DNA: TGTGCCAGCAGTTCCGGGACCCGTGGGGGCTACACCTTC. Translated, it gives CASSSGTRGGYTF.

This clone was seen a handful of times. The chain recombines TRBV21-1 with TRBJ1-5; the table names TRBD1, a call not compared with the DNA. TRBV21-1 is a pseudogene segment. This CDR3 has 17 residues. CDR3 nucleotides: TGTGCCAGCAGCAATTCATGGGCTCATAAGGGCAATCAGCCCCAGCATTTT. It is translated as CASSNSWAHKGNQPQHF.

This clone was counted only a few times. The chain uses TRBV10-3 and TRBJ1-1; a weak D match, TRBD1 (5 bases). V dropped 10 bases and J dropped 0 bases, with 9 bases sitting between them. The CDR3 length is 12 residues. The germline CDR1 and CDR2 sequences are ENHRY and SYGVKD. This CDR3 is CASGGVNTEAFF. CDR3 DNA sequence: TGTGCCAGTGGGGGGGTGAACACTGAAGCTTTCTTT.

This chain links TRBV7-2 with TRBJ2-7; TRBD2 might be the D (5 bases). Deletions cut 3 bases from V and 1 base from J, with 13 bases between. The CDR3 consists of 15 residues. From germline, CDR1 is SGHTA and CDR2 FQGNSA. This CDR3 reads CASSFDYYPSYEQYF. The CDR3, as DNA: TGTGCCAGCAGCTTCGACTACTATCCGTCCTACGAGCAGTACTTC. The complete variable domain, with remaining parts taken from reference TRBV7-2 and TRBJ2-7, reads GAGVSQSPSNKVTEKGKDVELRCDPISGHTALYWYRQSLGQGLEFLIYFQGNSAPDKSGLPSDRFSAERTGGSVSTLTIQRTQQEDSAVYLCASSFDYYPSYEQYFGPGTRLTVT.

V gene TRBV6-5 combines with J gene TRBJ2-7; TRBD1 is a possible D gene (5 bases). The CDR3 has 12 amino acids. Germline assignment: CDR1 MNHEY and CDR2 SVGAGI. Trimming pared 6 bases from V and 5 bases from J, leaving 11 bases between. Written as DNA, the CDR3 is TGTGCCAGCAGCCGCACAGGAGACGAGCAGTACTTC. Translated, it gives CASSRTGDEQYF.

This chain joins TRBV5-4 and TRBJ1-2; D is unclear. Per the germline V gene, CDR1 is SGHNT and CDR2 is YYREEE (reference sequence). V shed 0 bases and J shed 5 bases, with 5 bases lying between them. The CDR3 length is 12 residues. The chain's CDR3 is CASSLGGYGYTF. The CDR3 DNA reads TGTGCCAGCAGCTTGGGAGGGTATGGCTACACCTTC.